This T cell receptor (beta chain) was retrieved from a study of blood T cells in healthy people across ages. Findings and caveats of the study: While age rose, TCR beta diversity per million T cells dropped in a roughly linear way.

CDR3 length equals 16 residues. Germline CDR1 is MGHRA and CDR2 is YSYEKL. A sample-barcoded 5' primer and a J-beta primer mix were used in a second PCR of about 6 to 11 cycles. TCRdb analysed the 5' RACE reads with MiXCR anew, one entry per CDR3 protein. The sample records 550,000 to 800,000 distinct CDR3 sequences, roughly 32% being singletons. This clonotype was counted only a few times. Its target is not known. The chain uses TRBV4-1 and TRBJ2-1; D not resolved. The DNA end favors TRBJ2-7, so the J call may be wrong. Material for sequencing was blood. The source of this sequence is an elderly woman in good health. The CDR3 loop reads CASSRDSRSSYNEQYF. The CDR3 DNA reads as TGCGCCAGCAGCCGAGACTCCCGGAGCTCCTACAATGAGCAGTACTTC.